These 30 T cell receptor beta chains were sequenced from one sample in a study of blood T cell repertoires in COVID-19. Libraries were prepared by immunoSEQ multiplex PCR; TCRdb keeps only in-frame clonotypes and omits some of them. The sample includes 200,000 to 250,000 clones, roughly 90% of them seen just once. The specimen was PBMCs or T cells enriched from blood (not recorded which). All receptors come from a young man with acute COVID-19.

The gene calls are TRBV6-5 and TRBJ2-7; 7 bases are a match to TRBD2. This CDR3 has 13 amino acids. The trim removed 6 bases at V and 5 bases at J, leaving 7 bases unmatched. Germline V gene lookup returns CDR1 MNHEY and CDR2 SVGAGI. DNA for the CDR3: TGTGCCAGCAGACGGACTAGTTTCAACGAGCAGTACTTC. This codes for CASRRTSFNEQYF.

This clone was counted a few times. The chain has TRBV9 and TRBJ2-7, with a tentative D call TRBD1 (6 bases). The CDR3 spans 15 residues. With 0 bases removed from V and 3 bases from J, the gap between germline ends came to 13 bases. CDR1 is SGDLS and CDR2 is YYNGEE in the germline V gene. CDR3 in DNA: TGTGCCAGCAGCGTAGATGGGGGCAGAGTCTACGAGCAGTACTTC. Protein: CASSVDGGRVYEQYF.

The V gene is TRBV19, the J gene TRBJ2-4; 9 positions agree with TRBD2. CDR1 LNHDA and CDR2 SQIVND come from the germline V gene (reference sequence). CDR3 size: 16 residues. V lost 0 bases to trimming and J lost 3 bases; unmatched junction nucleotides: 3. Here the CDR3 DNA reads TGTGCCAGTAGTATAGAACCGACTAGCGGCAAAAACATTCAGTACTTC. This gives the protein CASSIEPTSGKNIQYF. Full variable domain (rest looked up from reference TRBV19 and TRBJ2-4): DGGITQSPKYLFRKEGQNVTLSCEQNLNHDAMYWYRQDPGQGLRLIYYSQIVNDFQKGDIAEGYSVSREKKESFPLTVTSAQKNPTAFYLCASSIEPTSGKNIQYFGAGTRLSVL.

This sequence joins TRBV24-1 and TRBJ2-1, with TRBD1 as a possible D gene (5 bases). This CDR3 is 14 amino acids long. The germline V gene has CDR1 KGHDR and CDR2 SFDVKD. V lost 3 bases and J lost 5, with 10 bases in between. The CDR3 DNA reads as TGTGCCACCAGTGATGGGGCTACCGACAATGAGCAGTTCTTC. Translating it yields CATSDGATDNEQFF.

V is TRBV9 and J is TRBJ2-2, with a weak D call TRBD2 (5 bases). From germline, CDR1 is SGDLS and CDR2 YYNGEE. V was cut by 4 bases and J by 4 bases, with 17 bases left in between. The CDR3 runs 16 residues. CDR3 DNA: TGTGCCAGCAGCCCAGGAGGAGTAGAGAGCACCGGGGAGCTGTTTTTT. As protein: CASSPGGVESTGELFF.

V gene TRBV5-5 combines with J gene TRBJ2-7; 9 nucleotides align to TRBD1. Germline V gene data show CDR1 as SGHKS and CDR2 as YYEKEE (reference sequence). There are 14 residues in the CDR3. Trimming took 4 bases from V and 7 from J; bases not matched to a gene: 9. The CDR3 region is CASSPAGTGREQYF. CDR3 nucleotide sequence: TGTGCCAGCAGCCCCGCCGGGACAGGGCGGGAGCAGTACTTC.

The chain recombines TRBV24-1 with TRBJ2-1; 15 nucleotides line up with TRBD2. CDR3 length: 20 residues. J gave up 2 bases and V 2 bases, and 9 bases lay outside the gene matches. Germline loops: CDR1 KGHDR, CDR2 SFDVKD. In DNA form, the CDR3 reads TGTGCCACCAGTGATTCAGGACTAGCGGGAGGGACTGGAACCTACAATGAGCAGTTCTTC. It is translated as CATSDSGLAGGTGTYNEQFF.

The chain couples TRBV21-1 to TRBJ1-5. TRBV21-1 is an annotated pseudogene. This CDR3 comprises 16 residues. The CDR3 coding sequence is TGTGCCAGCAGCCCTGGTGAGAGAGGCAGCAATCAGCCCCAGCATTTT. The encoded protein is CASSPGERGSNQPQHF.

The chain links TRBV11-1 to TRBJ2-1, with TRBD1 matching over 8 bases. The CDR3 length is 15 residues. The V gene's germline CDR1 is SGHAT and CDR2 FQDESV (reference sequence). V trimming: 1 base; J trimming: 8 bases; junction bases outside the gene matches: 7. The CDR3 nucleotides are TGTGCCAGCAGCTTAGGCCAGGGGGCGCGGGATGAGCAGTTCTTC. Encoded protein: CASSLGQGARDEQFF.

The rearrangement joins TRBV5-1 to TRBJ1-6; TRBD1 might be the D (6 bases). In germline, CDR1 is SGHRS, CDR2 YFSETQ. The CDR3 has 17 residues. Trimming left V 4 bases short and J 5 bases short, with 19 bases between. CDR3 bases: TGCGCCAGCAGCCGTGGTGCAGGGGCAGATCATAATTCACCCCTCCACTTT. Translation: CASSRGAGADHNSPLHF.

The chain carries TRBV30 and TRBJ1-2; a possible D gene is TRBD1 (5 bases). Germline-derived CDR1 and CDR2 are GTSNPN and SVGIG (reference sequence). The V and J ends lost 4 bases and 4 bases respectively, with 16 bases between them. This CDR3 is 14 amino acids long. In DNA, the CDR3 is TGTGCCTGGACTGCGGCAGGGAAATCCTATGGCTACACCTTC. Protein: CAWTAAGKSYGYTF.

DNA of the CDR3: TGCGCCAGCAGCCCCGGGACTAACCAAGAGACCCAGTACTTC. Encoded protein: CASSPGTNQETQYF. The chain couples TRBV5-1 to TRBJ2-5; 7 bases fit TRBD2. CDR1 is SGHRS, CDR2 YFSETQ, per germline. The length of the CDR3 is 14 residues. J lost 0 bases, V lost 4 bases, and 3 bases had no gene match.

This chain links TRBV3-1 (or the pseudogene TRBV3-2) with TRBJ2-7, with D perhaps matching TRBD2 (5 bases). Germline assignment: CDR1 LGHDT and CDR2 YNNKEL (reference sequence). CDR3 length: 16 residues. Trimming took 0 bases from V and 3 from J, leaving 15 bases between them. The CDR3 sequence is CASSQESGVFHYEQYF. CDR3 in DNA: TGTGCCAGCAGCCAAGAATCCGGGGTTTTTCACTACGAGCAGTACTTC.

The chain links TRBV7-2 to TRBJ2-3; 8 positions match TRBD1. The CDR3 has 16 residues. The V segment lost 3 bases and the J segment 5 bases; nucleotides outside the gene matches: 10. The germline V gene encodes CDR1 SGHTA and CDR2 FQGNSA. The CDR3 here is CASSFSQGAMVDTQYF. The CDR3 nucleotides are TGTGCCAGCAGCTTCTCTCAGGGGGCGATGGTAGATACGCAGTATTTT.

CDR3 amino acids: CASSEDGAWETQYF. The CDR3 bases are TGTGCCAGCAGTGAAGATGGGGCTTGGGAGACCCAGTACTTC. The J gene is TRBJ2-5, the V gene TRBV25-1, with D maybe TRBD1 (5 bases). In germline, CDR1 is MGHDK, CDR2 SYGVNS. The CDR3 spans 14 residues. Trimming stripped 2 bases from V and 5 bases from J, with 12 bases between. The whole variable domain, remainder taken from reference TRBV25-1 and TRBJ2-5, is EADIYQTPRYLVIGTGKKITLECSQTMGHDKMYWYQQDPGMELHLIHYSYGVNSTEKGDLSSESTVSRIRTEHFPLTLESARPSHTSQYLCASSEDGAWETQYFGPGTRLLVL.

J is TRBJ2-1 and V is TRBV27; 8 bases are a match to TRBD2. The CDR3 loop spans 14 amino acids. Germline CDR1 MNHEY, CDR2 SMNVEV (reference sequence). V dropped 3 bases and J dropped 4; count of bases not matched to a gene: 2. The CDR3 sequence is CASSFRGGYNEQFF. CDR3 nucleotide sequence: TGTGCCAGCAGTTTCCGGGGGGGGTACAATGAGCAGTTCTTC.

This rearrangement joins TRBV15 to TRBJ2-5, with D perhaps TRBD1 (5 bases). This CDR3 spans 14 amino acids. V was trimmed by 0 bases and J by 4 bases, leaving 9 bases between them. Germline V lookup: CDR1 LNHNV, CDR2 YYDKDF (reference sequence). CDR3 residues: CATSRDTGLETQYF. In DNA, the CDR3 is TGTGCCACCAGCAGAGATACAGGTCTAGAGACCCAGTACTTC.

The gene calls are TRBV7-2 and TRBJ1-1, with D perhaps matching TRBD1 (5 bases). Looked up from germline, CDR1 is SGHTA and CDR2 is FQGNSA. V gave up 1 base and J gave up 1 base, with 10 bases separating them. The CDR3 has 15 amino acids. CDR3 residues: CASSLVSQGNTEAFF. In DNA form, the CDR3 reads TGTGCCAGCAGCTTAGTCTCCCAGGGGAACACTGAAGCTTTCTTT.

J is TRBJ1-6 and V is TRBV27, with D perhaps matching TRBD1 (6 bases). Trimming stripped 6 bases from V and 10 bases from J, with 19 bases between. This CDR3 has 15 residues. Germline V gives CDR1 MNHEY, CDR2 SMNVEV (reference sequence). CDR3 coding DNA: TGTGCCAGCAGCACGGGACAAGGGGGATGGTCACCCCTCCACTTT. It translates to CASSTGQGGWSPLHF.

The chain has TRBV28 and TRBJ2-3; 8 bases align to TRBD2. This CDR3 contains 15 residues. CDR1 MDHEN and CDR2 SYDVKM come from the germline V gene. J was trimmed by 3 bases and V by 4 bases; bases with no gene match: 6. CDR3 amino acids: CASSSSGSLTDTQYF. The CDR3 DNA reads TGTGCCAGCAGTTCGAGCGGGAGTTTAACAGATACGCAGTATTTT.

J is TRBJ2-5 and V is TRBV28, with D hard to call. Trimming cost V 10 bases and J 2 bases, with 20 bases left between them. The CDR3 is made up of 15 amino acids. Germline V lookup: CDR1 MDHEN, CDR2 SYDVKM. CDR3 in amino acids: CANYSPSLAQETQYF. CDR3 coding DNA: TGTGCCAACTATTCCCCCTCCCTTGCACAAGAGACCCAGTACTTC.

This clone appeared once. V and J are TRBV6-5 and TRBJ2-3; D is ambiguous. The CDR3 spans 14 residues. Germline values: CDR1 MNHEY, CDR2 SVGAGI. The V and J ends lost 8 bases and 0 bases respectively, with 12 bases between them. CDR3 sequence reads: CASGLIQSTDTQYF. Written as DNA, the CDR3 is TGTGCCAGCGGGCTAATACAGAGCACAGATACGCAGTATTTT.

The V gene is TRBV7-6, the J gene TRBJ1-1; tentatively, D is TRBD1 (5 bases). CDR3 length equals 15 residues. Germline V gene data show CDR1 as SGHVS and CDR2 as FNYEAQ. V lost 5 bases to trimming and J lost 4 bases, with 17 bases between them. This CDR3 reads CASSGGSGRLTEAFF. The CDR3 coding sequence is TGTGCCAGCAGCGGAGGATCAGGGAGGCTCACTGAAGCTTTCTTT.

The chain uses TRBV6-1 and TRBJ2-5; D ambiguous. CDR3 length: 13 residues. CDR1 is MNHNS and CDR2 is SASEGT in the germline V gene. V was shortened by 1 base and J by 5 bases, with 8 bases between the two germline ends. CDR3 residues: CASSEGFGETQYF. CDR3 bases: TGTGCCAGCAGTGAAGGGTTCGGGGAGACCCAGTACTTC.

J is TRBJ2-2 and V is TRBV27; 9 bases agree with TRBD1. In germline, CDR1 is MNHEY, CDR2 SMNVEV (reference sequence). The CDR3 is 13 residues long. V gave up 8 bases and J gave up 4 bases; unmatched junction bases: 2. The CDR3 coding sequence is TGTGCCAGCGAGGACAGGGGCACCGGGGAGCTGTTTTTT. This gives the protein CASEDRGTGELFF.

The gene calls are TRBV7-9 and TRBJ2-7; 9 bases agree with TRBD1. CDR3 size: 16 residues. V gave up 1 base and J gave up 3 bases; unmatched junction bases: 7. The germline gives CDR1 SEHNR, CDR2 FQNEAQ (reference sequence). The CDR3 sequence is CASSLDAGQGHYEQYF. The CDR3 region has the DNA TGTGCCAGCAGCTTAGACGCTGGACAGGGGCACTACGAGCAGTACTTC.

The chain has TRBV27 and TRBJ1-5; no reliable D call. From germline, CDR1 is MNHEY and CDR2 SMNVEV (reference sequence). V dropped 5 bases and J dropped 1 base, with 6 bases sitting between them. There are 13 residues in the CDR3. This chain's CDR3 is CASSLQSNQPQHF. In DNA, the CDR3 is TGTGCCAGCAGTCTACAGAGCAATCAGCCCCAGCATTTT.

V usage is TRBV30 and J usage is TRBJ2-7; 7 bases are a match to TRBD2. The CDR3 totals 13 residues. Unmatched junction bases numbered 6, after V lost 2 bases and J lost 5 bases. The germline V gene has CDR1 GTSNPN and CDR2 SVGIG (reference sequence). This CDR3 reads CAWSQLAGDEQYF. Written as DNA, the CDR3 is TGTGCCTGGAGTCAGTTGGCGGGAGACGAGCAGTACTTC. Full variable domain (remainder filled in from reference TRBV30 and TRBJ2-7): SQTIHQWPATLVQPVGSPLSLECTVEGTSNPNLYWYRQAAGRGLQLLFYSVGIGQISSEVPQNLSASRPQDRQFILSSKKLLLSDSGFYLCAWSQLAGDEQYFGPGTRLTVT.

This clone was seen only once. The chain links TRBV4-1 to TRBJ1-2; possibly TRBD1 for D (6 bases). This CDR3 region has 12 residues. V shed 1 base and J shed 7 bases, with 7 bases lying between them. Germline V gene sequence: CDR1 MGHRA, CDR2 YSYEKL. The CDR3 region is CASSQGDIGYTF. DNA for the CDR3: TGCGCCAGCAGCCAAGGGGACATTGGCTACACCTTC.

The chain combines TRBV28 with TRBJ1-1; D not resolved. Trimming removed 3 bases at V and 8 bases at J, with 10 bases between. This CDR3 has 12 residues. The V gene's germline CDR1 is MDHEN and CDR2 SYDVKM. CDR3 DNA sequence: TGTGCCAGCAGTTTGGCGAGGGCCGAAGCTTTCTTT. Encoded protein: CASSLARAEAFF.